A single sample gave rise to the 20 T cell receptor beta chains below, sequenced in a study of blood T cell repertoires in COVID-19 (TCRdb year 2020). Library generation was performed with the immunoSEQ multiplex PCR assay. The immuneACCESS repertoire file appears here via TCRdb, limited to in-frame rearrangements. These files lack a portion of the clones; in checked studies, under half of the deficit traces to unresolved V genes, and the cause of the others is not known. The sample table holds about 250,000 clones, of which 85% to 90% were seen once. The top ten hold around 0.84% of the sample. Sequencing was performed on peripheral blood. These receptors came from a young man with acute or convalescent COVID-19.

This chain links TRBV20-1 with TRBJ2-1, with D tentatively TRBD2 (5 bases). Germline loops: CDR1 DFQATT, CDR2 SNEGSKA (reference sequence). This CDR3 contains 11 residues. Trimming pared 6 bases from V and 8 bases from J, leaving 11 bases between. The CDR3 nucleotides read TGCAGTGCCGCGCCGAGGGATGAGCAGTTCTTC. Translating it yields CSAAPRDEQFF.

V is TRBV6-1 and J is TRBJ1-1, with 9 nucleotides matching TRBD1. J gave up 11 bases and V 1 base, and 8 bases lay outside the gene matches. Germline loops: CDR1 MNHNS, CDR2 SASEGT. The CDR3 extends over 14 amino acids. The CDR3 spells CASSEGPGTGNAFF. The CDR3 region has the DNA TGTGCCAGCAGTGAAGGTCCCGGGACAGGGAATGCTTTCTTT.

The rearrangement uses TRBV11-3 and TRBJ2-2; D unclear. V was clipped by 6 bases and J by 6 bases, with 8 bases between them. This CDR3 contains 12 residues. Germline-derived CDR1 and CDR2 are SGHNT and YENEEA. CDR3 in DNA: TGTGCCAGCAGACAATCTCCCGGGGAGCTGTTTTTT. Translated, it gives CASRQSPGELFF.

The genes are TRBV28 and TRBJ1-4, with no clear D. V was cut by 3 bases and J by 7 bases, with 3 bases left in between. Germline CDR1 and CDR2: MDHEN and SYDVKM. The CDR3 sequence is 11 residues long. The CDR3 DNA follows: TGTGCCAGCAGTTTGAGTGAAAAACTGTTTTTT. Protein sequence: CASSLSEKLFF.

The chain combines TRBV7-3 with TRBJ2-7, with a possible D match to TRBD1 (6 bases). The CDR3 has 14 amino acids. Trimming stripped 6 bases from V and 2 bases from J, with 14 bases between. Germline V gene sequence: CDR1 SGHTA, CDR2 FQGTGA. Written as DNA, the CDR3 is TGTGCCAGCAGGTCCGGGACACCGCCCTACGAGCAGTACTTC. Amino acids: CASRSGTPPYEQYF.

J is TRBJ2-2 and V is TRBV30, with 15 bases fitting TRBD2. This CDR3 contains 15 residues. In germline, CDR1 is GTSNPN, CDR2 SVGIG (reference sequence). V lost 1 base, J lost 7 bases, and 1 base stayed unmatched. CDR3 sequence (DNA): TGTGCCTGGAGTGGGGGACTAGCGGGAGGCGGGGAGCTGTTTTTT. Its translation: CAWSGGLAGGGELFF. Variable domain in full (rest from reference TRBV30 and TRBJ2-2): SQTIHQWPATLVQPVGSPLSLECTVEGTSNPNLYWYRQAAGRGLQLLFYSVGIGQISSEVPQNLSASRPQDRQFILSSKKLLLSDSGFYLCAWSGGLAGGGELFFGEGSRLTVL.

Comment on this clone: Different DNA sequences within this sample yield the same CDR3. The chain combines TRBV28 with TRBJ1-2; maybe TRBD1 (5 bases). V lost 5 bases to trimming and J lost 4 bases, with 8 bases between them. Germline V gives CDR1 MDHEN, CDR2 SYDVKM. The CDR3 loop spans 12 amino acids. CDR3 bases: TGTGCCAGCAGTGCAGGGTCCTATGGCTACACCTTC. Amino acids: CASSAGSYGYTF.

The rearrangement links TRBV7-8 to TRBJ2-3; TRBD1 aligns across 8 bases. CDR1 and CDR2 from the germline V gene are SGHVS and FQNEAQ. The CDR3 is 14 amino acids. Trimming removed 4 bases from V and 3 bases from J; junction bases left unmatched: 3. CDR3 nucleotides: TGTGCCAGCAGCTCCCGGACAGGGACAGATACGCAGTATTTT. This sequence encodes CASSSRTGTDTQYF.

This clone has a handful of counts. DNA for the CDR3: TGTGCCAGCAGTGCGACTGGGAACTATGGCTACACCTTC. It translates to CASSATGNYGYTF. The rearrangement joins TRBV2 to TRBJ1-2; D is ambiguous. Germline assignment: CDR1 SNHLY and CDR2 FYNNEI. The CDR3 length is 13 residues. The germline V and J ends were trimmed by 4 bases and 2 bases, with 8 bases remaining between them. Based on the CDR3 plus reference TRBV2 and TRBJ1-2, the full variable domain is EPEVTQTPSHQVTQMGQEVILRCVPISNHLYFYWYRQILGQKVEFLVSFYNNEISEKSEIFDDQFSVERPDGSNFTLKIRSTKLEDSAMYFCASSATGNYGYTFGSGTRLTVV.

CDR3 sequence: CASRADRMGGYTF. The CDR3 DNA reads as TGTGCCAGCAGGGCCGACAGGATGGGTGGCTACACCTTC. The chain joins TRBV6-4 to TRBJ1-2; maybe TRBD1 (6 bases). Germline values: CDR1 MRHNA, CDR2 SNTAGT. This CDR3 is built from 13 residues. Trimming removed 6 bases from V and 7 bases from J, with 15 bases in between.

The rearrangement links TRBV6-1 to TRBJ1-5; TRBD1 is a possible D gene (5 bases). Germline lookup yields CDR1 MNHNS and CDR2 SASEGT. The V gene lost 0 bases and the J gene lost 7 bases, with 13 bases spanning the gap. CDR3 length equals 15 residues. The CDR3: CASSEAGRGRQPQHF. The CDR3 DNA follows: TGTGCCAGCAGTGAAGCAGGTAGGGGCAGGCAGCCCCAGCATTTT.

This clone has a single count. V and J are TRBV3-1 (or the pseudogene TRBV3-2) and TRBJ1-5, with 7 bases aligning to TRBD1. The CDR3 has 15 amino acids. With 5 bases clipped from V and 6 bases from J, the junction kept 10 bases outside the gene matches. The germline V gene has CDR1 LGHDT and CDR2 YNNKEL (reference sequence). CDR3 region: CASSEQQGPRQPQHF. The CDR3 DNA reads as TGTGCCAGCAGCGAACAACAGGGGCCCCGTCAGCCCCAGCATTTT.

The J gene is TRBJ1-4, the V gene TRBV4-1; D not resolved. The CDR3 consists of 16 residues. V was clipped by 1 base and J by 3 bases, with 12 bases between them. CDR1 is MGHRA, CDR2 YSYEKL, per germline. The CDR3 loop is CASSQVRLWANEKLFF. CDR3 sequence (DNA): TGCGCCAGCAGCCAAGTCAGGCTCTGGGCTAATGAAAAACTGTTTTTT.

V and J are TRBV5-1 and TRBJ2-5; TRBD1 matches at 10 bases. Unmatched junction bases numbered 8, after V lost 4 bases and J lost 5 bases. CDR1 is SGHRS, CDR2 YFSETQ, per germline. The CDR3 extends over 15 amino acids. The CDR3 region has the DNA TGCGCCAGCAGCGGGACAGGGGCATCGATGGAGACCCAGTACTTC. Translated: CASSGTGASMETQYF.

CDR3 loop: CASRGAKNLGTDTQYF. The CDR3 coding sequence is TGTGCCAGTCGGGGGGCTAAGAACCTGGGCACAGATACGCAGTATTTT. The rearrangement joins TRBV28 to TRBJ2-3, with D perhaps matching TRBD2 (7 bases). Germline CDR1 is MDHEN and CDR2 is SYDVKM. V lost 9 bases and J lost 1, with 20 bases in between. This CDR3 contains 16 residues.

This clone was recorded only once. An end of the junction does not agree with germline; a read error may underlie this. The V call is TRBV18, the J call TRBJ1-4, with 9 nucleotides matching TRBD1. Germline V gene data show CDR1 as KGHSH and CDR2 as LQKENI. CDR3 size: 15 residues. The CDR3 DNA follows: TGTGCCAGCTCTCCACAGGGGGCGAATAATGAAAAACTGTTTTTT. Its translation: CASSPQGANNEKLFF. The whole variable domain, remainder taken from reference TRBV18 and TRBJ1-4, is NAGVMQNPRHLVRRRGQEARLRCSPMKGHSHVYWYRQLPEEGLKFMVYLQKENIIDESGMPKERFSAEFPKEGPSILRIQQVVRGDSAAYFCASSPQGANNEKLFFGSGTQLSVL.

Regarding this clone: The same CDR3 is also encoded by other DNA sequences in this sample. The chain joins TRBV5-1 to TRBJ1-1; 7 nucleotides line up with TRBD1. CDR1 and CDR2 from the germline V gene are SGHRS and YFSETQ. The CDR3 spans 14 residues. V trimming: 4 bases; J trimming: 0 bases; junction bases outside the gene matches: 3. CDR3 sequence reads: CASSRDSLNTEAFF. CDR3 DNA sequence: TGCGCCAGCAGCCGGGACAGTTTGAACACTGAAGCTTTCTTT.

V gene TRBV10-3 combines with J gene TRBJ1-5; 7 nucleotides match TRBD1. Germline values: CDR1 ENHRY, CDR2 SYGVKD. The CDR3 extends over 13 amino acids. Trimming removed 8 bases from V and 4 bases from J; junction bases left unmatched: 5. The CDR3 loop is CAISGTANQPQHF. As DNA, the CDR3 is TGTGCCATCTCCGGGACAGCTAATCAGCCCCAGCATTTT.

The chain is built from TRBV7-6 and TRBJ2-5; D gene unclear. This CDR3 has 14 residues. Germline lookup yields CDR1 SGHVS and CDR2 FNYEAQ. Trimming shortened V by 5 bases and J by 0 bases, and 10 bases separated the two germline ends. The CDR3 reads CASSPTRDQETQYF. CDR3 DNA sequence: TGTGCCAGCAGCCCTACCCGGGACCAAGAGACCCAGTACTTC.

Here the CDR3 reads CASSLLGGRSYNEQFF. CDR3 coding DNA: TGTGCCAGCAGCTTATTGGGCGGGAGATCCTACAATGAGCAGTTCTTC. The chain uses TRBV7-3 and TRBJ2-1; 7 bases fit TRBD2. There are 16 residues in the CDR3. V trimming: 2 bases; J trimming: 1 base; junction bases outside the gene matches: 5. Germline lookup yields CDR1 SGHTA and CDR2 FQGTGA.